This TCR beta chain stems from a study of blood T cell repertoires in COVID-19. The CDR3 has 13 amino acids. Trimming cost V 4 bases and J 2 bases, with 10 bases left between them. The germline V gene has CDR1 SGDLS and CDR2 YYNGEE. The data were produced by immunoSEQ multiplex PCR, yet TCRdb's version contains in-frame clones alone and is incomplete. The data show 250,000 to 350,000 clones, with 80% to 95% seen just once and 1.1% held by the top ten. This clonotype originated in a woman aged 25-40 years who had recovered from COVID-19. The chain employs TRBV9 and TRBJ2-7; tentatively, D is TRBD2 (5 bases). The sequenced sample consisted of PBMCs or T cells enriched from blood (not recorded which). The CDR3 reads CASSPPGTYEQYF. The CDR3 DNA reads as TGTGCCAGCAGCCCCCCCGGGACCTACGAGCAGTACTTC.